The 29 T cell receptor beta chains listed next were all sequenced from one sample in a study of blood T cell repertoires in COVID-19. Profiling relied on immunoSEQ multiplex PCR, and the TCRdb table lists in-frame clones only, not all of them. The data show some 420,000 clones, with roughly nine tenths seen just once and more than 0.95% held by the top ten. Sequencing was carried out using PBMCs or T cells enriched from blood (not recorded which). The origin of the receptors is a man aged 30 to 39 who had recovered from COVID-19.

The chain couples TRBV7-2 to TRBJ1-6, with 9 bases identical to TRBD1. Germline values: CDR1 SGHTA, CDR2 FQGNSA. This CDR3 contains 16 residues. J lost 7 bases, V lost 4 bases, and 8 bases had no gene match. The CDR3 coding sequence is TGTGCCAGCAGCTCCCCCGGGACAGGGAGGAATTCACCCCTCCACTTT. It is translated as CASSSPGTGRNSPLHF. Supplemented by reference TRBV7-2 and TRBJ1-6, the full variable domain reads GAGVSQSPSNKVTEKGKDVELRCDPISGHTALYWYRQSLGQGLEFLIYFQGNSAPDKSGLPSDRFSAERTGGSVSTLTIQRTQQEDSAVYLCASSSPGTGRNSPLHFGNGTRLTVT.

The CDR3 spells CASSYSDSLGGGYTF. CDR3 coding DNA: TGTGCCAGCAGTTACTCCGACAGTTTGGGCGGTGGCTACACCTTC. The V gene is TRBV6-5, the J gene TRBJ1-2; maybe TRBD1 (5 bases). This CDR3 is built from 15 residues. Germline CDR1 MNHEY, CDR2 SVGAGI. Trimming took off 0 bases at V and 7 bases at J, with 15 bases between the two ends.

The chain recombines TRBV9 with TRBJ1-1; D remains unclear. There are 14 residues in the CDR3. Trimming cost V 0 bases and J 7 bases, with 13 bases left between them. Germline V gene lookup returns CDR1 SGDLS and CDR2 YYNGEE. The CDR3: CASSVVVEGGEAFF. Here the CDR3 DNA reads TGTGCCAGCAGCGTAGTTGTTGAGGGTGGTGAAGCTTTCTTT.

CDR3 residues: CASSDPAGTNEKLFF. As DNA, the CDR3 is TGTGCCAGCAGTGATCCCGCGGGTACTAATGAAAAACTGTTTTTT. The J gene is TRBJ1-4, the V gene TRBV6-1; D remains unclear. The V gene's germline CDR1 is MNHNS and CDR2 SASEGT. V lost 3 bases to trimming and J lost 2 bases, with 10 bases between them. This CDR3 is 15 amino acids long.

V and J are TRBV5-1 and TRBJ2-7, with a weak D call TRBD1 (6 bases). CDR3 length equals 14 residues. Trimming stripped 0 bases from V and 3 bases from J, with 10 bases between. The germline CDR1 and CDR2 sequences are SGHRS and YFSETQ. CDR3 region: CASSLDTGFYEQYF. The CDR3 region has the DNA TGCGCCAGCAGCTTGGATACAGGGTTCTACGAGCAGTACTTC. Drawing the rest from reference TRBV5-1 and TRBJ2-7, the complete variable domain is KAGVTQTPRYLIKTRGQQVTLSCSPISGHRSVSWYQQTPGQGLQFLFEYFSETQRNKGNFPGRFSGRQFSNSRSEMNVSTLELGDSALYLCASSLDTGFYEQYFGPGTRLTVT.

CDR3 region: CASSGDRIETQYF. CDR3 coding DNA: TGTGCCAGTAGTGGAGACAGGATCGAGACCCAGTACTTC. The chain uses TRBV19 and TRBJ2-5; tentatively, D is TRBD1 (6 bases). Germline V gene lookup returns CDR1 LNHDA and CDR2 SQIVND (reference sequence). The V end was cut by 5 bases, the J end by 5 bases, with 12 bases between. The CDR3 runs 13 residues.

The genes are TRBV19 and TRBJ1-4; 8 bases map to TRBD1. With V trimmed by 4 bases and J by 6 bases, 7 bases remained unmatched. CDR1 and CDR2 from the germline V gene are LNHDA and SQIVND (reference sequence). The CDR3 is 15 amino acids. The CDR3 sequence is CASSTGGVIYEKLFF. CDR3 nucleotides: TGTGCCAGTAGTACAGGGGGCGTTATTTATGAAAAACTGTTTTTT.

This sequence joins TRBV27 and TRBJ1-5, with TRBD1 matching over 8 bases. Germline CDR1 is MNHEY and CDR2 is SMNVEV (reference sequence). Trimming took 5 bases from V and 0 from J; bases not matched to a gene: 12. The CDR3 length is 18 residues. The CDR3 reads CASSPLVRTGNSNQPQHF. CDR3 in DNA: TGTGCCAGCAGTCCCCTGGTCCGGACAGGGAATAGCAATCAGCCCCAGCATTTT.

This chain joins TRBV10-1 and TRBJ2-3; 13 bases align to TRBD2. CDR3 size: 15 residues. V trimming: 8 bases; J trimming: 3 bases; junction bases outside the gene matches: 5. The V gene's germline CDR1 is WNHNN and CDR2 SYGVQD (reference sequence). CDR3 residues: CASSRTSGRTDTQYF. The CDR3 DNA follows: TGCGCCAGCTCGAGGACTAGCGGGAGAACAGATACGCAGTATTTT.

The J gene is TRBJ2-3, the V gene TRBV6-4; maybe TRBD1 (6 bases). Germline assignment: CDR1 MRHNA and CDR2 SNTAGT. CDR3 size: 14 residues. V lost 3 bases and J lost 2, with 9 bases in between. CDR3 sequence: CASSETGPTDTQYF. For the CDR3, the DNA is TGTGCCAGCAGTGAAACAGGGCCCACAGATACGCAGTATTTT.

A remark on this clone: At the DNA level, this CDR3 is encoded by other sequences in the same sample as well. The CDR3 DNA reads as TGTGCCTGGAGTGTATCGGGGTACGAGCAGTACTTC. Translation: CAWSVSGYEQYF. The chain uses TRBV30 and TRBJ2-7; D possibly corresponds to TRBD2 (5 bases). The CDR3 spans 12 residues. Germline V gene data show CDR1 as GTSNPN and CDR2 as SVGIG (reference sequence). V was clipped by 0 bases and J by 4 bases, with 7 bases between them.

This clone was picked up one time. The chain is built from TRBV24-1 and TRBJ1-5; 7 positions match TRBD1. The CDR3 contains 14 residues. CDR1 KGHDR and CDR2 SFDVKD come from the germline V gene. V was clipped by 3 bases and J by 5 bases; unmatched bases: 3. CDR3 sequence (DNA): TGTGCCACCAGTGATCGACAGGGCGATCAGCCCCAGCATTTT. Translating gives CATSDRQGDQPQHF.

V and J are TRBV7-2 and TRBJ1-1; no reliable D call. Trimming stripped 4 bases from V and 1 base from J, with 7 bases between. This CDR3 is built from 13 residues. Germline V lookup: CDR1 SGHTA, CDR2 FQGNSA. CDR3 DNA: TGTGCCAGCAGCTCGATGAGGAACACTGAAGCTTTCTTT. Its translation is CASSSMRNTEAFF.

The gene calls are TRBV12-3 or TRBV12-4 and TRBJ1-1; the D gene is possibly TRBD1 (6 bases). The ends were cut back, 4 bases at V and 4 bases at J, with 10 bases in the middle. This CDR3 region has 13 residues. CDR3 sequence reads: CASSSRGLTEAFF. The CDR3 nucleotides read TGTGCCAGCAGTTCCAGGGGTCTCACTGAAGCTTTCTTT.

The chain couples TRBV29-1 to TRBJ2-7; D remains unclear. Germline CDR1 is SQVTM and CDR2 is ANQGSEA. Trimming stripped 0 bases from V and 4 bases from J, with 7 bases between. The CDR3 loop spans 12 amino acids. The DNA of the CDR3 is TGCAGCGTTGAAGATGGCGGTTACGAGCAGTACTTC. As protein: CSVEDGGYEQYF.

This chain uses TRBV13 with TRBJ2-2; D possibly uses TRBD1 or TRBD2 (11 bases each). The germline V and J ends were trimmed by 4 bases and 2 bases, with 23 bases remaining between them. From germline, CDR1 is PRHDT and CDR2 FYEKMQ (reference sequence). CDR3 length: 19 residues. The CDR3 here is CASSSDRGRLAGNTGELFF. The CDR3 region has the DNA TGTGCCAGCAGCTCGGACAGGGGGCGACTAGCGGGAAACACCGGGGAGCTGTTTTTT.

In this sample, this clone turned up a few times. V gene TRBV28 combines with J gene TRBJ1-5; the D gene is possibly TRBD1 (5 bases). There are 15 residues in the CDR3. Per germline, CDR1 MDHEN and CDR2 SYDVKM. V gave up 6 bases and J gave up 5 bases, with 17 bases separating them. CDR3 coding DNA: TGTGCCAGCAGCCCCGTTAACAGGTACCATCAGCCCCAGCATTTT. This translates into CASSPVNRYHQPQHF.

The chain links TRBV3-1 (or the pseudogene TRBV3-2) to TRBJ1-2; 10 bases align to TRBD1. The V gene's germline CDR1 is LGHDT and CDR2 YNNKEL (reference sequence). CDR3 length equals 15 residues. Trimming at V came to 4 bases and at J to 4 bases, leaving 6 bases not matched to a gene. CDR3 region: CASSLRTGGSYGYTF. The CDR3 nucleotides read TGTGCCAGCAGCCTCCGGACAGGGGGGAGCTATGGCTACACCTTC.

The chain couples TRBV27 to TRBJ1-1, with a tentative D call TRBD1 (6 bases). Germline CDR1 MNHEY, CDR2 SMNVEV (reference sequence). The length of the CDR3 is 14 residues. The V and J ends lost 1 base and 1 base respectively, with 7 bases between them. The CDR3 loop is CASSLLQGNTEAFF. The CDR3 region has the DNA TGTGCCAGCAGTTTATTACAGGGGAACACTGAAGCTTTCTTT.

The chain has TRBV11-3 and TRBJ1-6, with 7 bases that match TRBD1. Germline V gene lookup returns CDR1 SGHNT and CDR2 YENEEA. The CDR3 covers 16 residues. V gave up 5 bases and J gave up 0 bases; unmatched junction bases: 4. CDR3 in amino acids: CASSRTGDSYNSPLHF. DNA for the CDR3: TGTGCCAGCAGCCGAACAGGGGACTCCTATAATTCACCCCTCCACTTT.

The genes are TRBV10-3 and TRBJ2-7; TRBD1 matches 7 bases. CDR1 and CDR2 (germline): ENHRY, SYGVKD. This CDR3 is 14 amino acids long. V gave up 10 bases and J gave up 4 bases; unmatched junction bases: 13. The CDR3: CATVQKTGNYEQYF. The CDR3 DNA reads as TGTGCCACCGTACAGAAGACAGGGAATTACGAGCAGTACTTC.

J is TRBJ1-2 and V is TRBV5-1; possibly TRBD1 for D (5 bases). Between the trimmed V and J ends, which lost 4 bases and 5 bases, there was a span of 12 bases. The CDR3 is 13 residues long. Germline CDR1 is SGHRS and CDR2 is YFSETQ. CDR3 sequence reads: CASSGQGSYGYTF. DNA for the CDR3: TGCGCCAGCAGCGGGCAGGGAAGTTATGGCTACACCTTC. Complete variable domain (other parts from reference TRBV5-1 and TRBJ1-2): KAGVTQTPRYLIKTRGQQVTLSCSPISGHRSVSWYQQTPGQGLQFLFEYFSETQRNKGNFPGRFSGRQFSNSRSEMNVSTLELGDSALYLCASSGQGSYGYTFGSGTRLTVV.

The chain has TRBV27 and TRBJ2-5; D not resolved. This CDR3 comprises 14 residues. V was cut by 0 bases and J by 7 bases, with 12 bases left in between. CDR1 is MNHEY and CDR2 is SMNVEV in the germline V gene (reference sequence). The chain's CDR3 is CASSLSTASGTQYF. In DNA form, the CDR3 reads TGTGCCAGCAGTTTATCTACCGCCTCAGGGACCCAGTACTTC.

CDR3 in DNA: TGTGCCAGCAGAGGTAGCGGGAGAATTTACAATGAGCAGTTCTTC. Translated, it gives CASRGSGRIYNEQFF. The chain has TRBV2 and TRBJ2-1; 9 nucleotides line up with TRBD2. The V and J ends lost 6 bases and 4 bases, in that order; junction bases with no gene match: 7. The CDR3 totals 15 residues. Per germline, CDR1 SNHLY and CDR2 FYNNEI.

This sequence joins TRBV30 and TRBJ1-4; D is unresolved. From germline, CDR1 is GTSNPN and CDR2 SVGIG (reference sequence). The ends were cut back, 2 bases at V and 7 bases at J, with 17 bases in the middle. CDR3 length: 15 amino acids. The CDR3 is CAWSPQPGRGEKLFF. The CDR3 region has the DNA TGTGCCTGGAGTCCCCAACCCGGGCGGGGTGAAAAACTGTTTTTT.

This chain's CDR3 is CASSTTGGTEKLFF. The CDR3 DNA follows: TGTGCCAGCAGCACGACAGGGGGGACTGAAAAACTGTTTTTT. V and J are TRBV13 and TRBJ1-4; TRBD1 aligns across 9 bases. There are 14 residues in the CDR3. The V gene's germline CDR1 is PRHDT and CDR2 FYEKMQ (reference sequence). Trimming at V came to 5 bases and at J to 7 bases, leaving 5 bases not matched to a gene.

This clone turned up a few times. The rearrangement joins TRBV28 to TRBJ2-7; 7 bases agree with TRBD2. Germline CDR1 MDHEN, CDR2 SYDVKM. CDR3 size: 14 residues. V gave up 6 bases and J gave up 3 bases; unmatched junction bases: 8. CDR3 sequence (DNA): TGTGCCAGCAGAGATCGCGGGAGTTTCTACGAGCAGTACTTC. Translated, it gives CASRDRGSFYEQYF.

The chain is built from TRBV2 and TRBJ1-6, with a weak D call TRBD1 (5 bases). CDR1 and CDR2 from the germline V gene are SNHLY and FYNNEI. The CDR3 is 14 amino acids. The ends were cut back, 4 bases at V and 11 bases at J, with 15 bases in the middle. The CDR3 bases are TGTGCCAGCAGTGTCCGAGGGGAGGGGACACCCCTCCACTTT. It codes for CASSVRGEGTPLHF.

This clone occurred once. The chain uses TRBV7-9 and TRBJ1-3; D remains unclear. The CDR3 has 14 amino acids. Germline loops: CDR1 SEHNR, CDR2 FQNEAQ (reference sequence). V was clipped by 4 bases and J by 3 bases, with 10 bases between them. This CDR3 is CASSSGSRGNTIYF. Written as DNA, the CDR3 is TGTGCCAGCAGCTCCGGTTCTCGTGGAAACACCATATATTTT.